The source of this TCR beta chain is a study of coeliac disease. About this clone: As yet, its antigen is unknown.

Produced via immunoSEQ multiplex PCR; TCRdb's table is partial and in-frame only. The sample carries around 1,600 clones, about 67% recorded once. Study conclusions and caveats: Lamina propria and intraepithelial cell fractions may contain each other's cells. Largely private TRB repertoires meant most sequences were sample-unique.

CDR3 length equals 15 residues. V dropped 3 bases and J dropped 2; count of bases not matched to a gene: 8. Germline values: CDR1 SGHNT, CDR2 YYREEE (reference sequence). The clonotype originates from a woman in her fifties or sixties with celiac disease on a gluten-free diet. The material sequenced was intraepithelial lymphocytes from the gut. This chain connects TRBV5-4 to TRBJ2-7, with 7 bases that match TRBD1. In DNA form, the CDR3 reads TGTGCCAGCAGCTCACACTCAGGGGGACCCTACGAGCAGTACTTC. Translated: CASSSHSGGPYEQYF.